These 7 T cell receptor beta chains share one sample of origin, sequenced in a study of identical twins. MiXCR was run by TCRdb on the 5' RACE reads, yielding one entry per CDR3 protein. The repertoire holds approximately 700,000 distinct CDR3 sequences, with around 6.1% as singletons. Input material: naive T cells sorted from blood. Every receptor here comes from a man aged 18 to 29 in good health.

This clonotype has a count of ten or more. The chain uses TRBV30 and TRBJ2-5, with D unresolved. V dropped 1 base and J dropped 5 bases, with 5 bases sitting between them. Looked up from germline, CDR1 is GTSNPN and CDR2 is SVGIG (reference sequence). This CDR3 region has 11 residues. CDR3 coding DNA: TGTGCCTGGAGTGACAGTGAGACCCAGTACTTC. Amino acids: CAWSDSETQYF. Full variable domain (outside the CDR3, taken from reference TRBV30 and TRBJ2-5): SQTIHQWPATLVQPVGSPLSLECTVEGTSNPNLYWYRQAAGRGLQLLFYSVGIGQISSEVPQNLSASRPQDRQFILSSKKLLLSDSGFYLCAWSDSETQYFGPGTRLLVL.

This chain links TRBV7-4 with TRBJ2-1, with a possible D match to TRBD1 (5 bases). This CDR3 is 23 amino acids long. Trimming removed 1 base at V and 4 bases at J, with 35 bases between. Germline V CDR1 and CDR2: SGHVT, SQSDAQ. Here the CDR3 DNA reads TGTGCCAGCAGCTTAGTAGAAATTAGGATAGGGGAACGGGTACGGGTGGGTTACAATGAGCAGTTCTTC. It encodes CASSLVEIRIGERVRVGYNEQFF.

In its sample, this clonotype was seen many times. CDR3 in amino acids: CASSYWTGEVETQYF. The CDR3 nucleotides are TGTGCCAGCAGTTACTGGACAGGGGAAGTCGAGACCCAGTACTTC. The chain couples TRBV6-5 to TRBJ2-5, with TRBD1 matching over 9 bases. The V gene end was trimmed by 1 base and the J gene end by 5 bases; junction bases not matched to a gene: 5. The CDR3 extends over 15 amino acids. Looked up from germline, CDR1 is MNHEY and CDR2 is SVGAGI.

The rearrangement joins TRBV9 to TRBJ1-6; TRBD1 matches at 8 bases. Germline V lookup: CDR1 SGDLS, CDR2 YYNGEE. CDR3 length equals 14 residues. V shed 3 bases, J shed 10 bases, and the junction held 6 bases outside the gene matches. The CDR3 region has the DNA TGTGCCAGCAGCGAGGGACAGGTAGGATCACCCCTCCACTTT. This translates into CASSEGQVGSPLHF.

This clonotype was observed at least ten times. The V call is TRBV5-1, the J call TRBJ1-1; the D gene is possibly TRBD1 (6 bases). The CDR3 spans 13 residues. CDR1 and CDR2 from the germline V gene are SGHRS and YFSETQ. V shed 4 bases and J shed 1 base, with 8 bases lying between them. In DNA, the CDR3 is TGCGCCAGCAGCATGACAGGGAACACTGAAGCTTTCTTT. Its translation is CASSMTGNTEAFF.

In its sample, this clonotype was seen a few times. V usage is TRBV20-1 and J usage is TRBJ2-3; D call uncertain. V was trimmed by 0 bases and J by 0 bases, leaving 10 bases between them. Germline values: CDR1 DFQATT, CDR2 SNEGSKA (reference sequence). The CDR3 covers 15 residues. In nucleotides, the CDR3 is TGCAGTGCTAGAGATTCGGCGGCTAGCACAGATACGCAGTATTTT. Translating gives CSARDSAASTDTQYF.

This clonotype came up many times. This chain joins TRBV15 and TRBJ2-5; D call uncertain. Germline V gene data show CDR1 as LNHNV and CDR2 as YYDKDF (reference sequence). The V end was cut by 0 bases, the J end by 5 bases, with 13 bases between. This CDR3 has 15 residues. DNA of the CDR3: TGTGCCACCAGCAGAGATATCGGCCGTCGGGAGACCCAGTACTTC. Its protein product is CATSRDIGRRETQYF.